One sample yielded the 12 T cell receptor beta chains listed below, sequenced in a study of blood T cell repertoires in COVID-19. Some clones are missing from TCRdb's copy, which holds only in-frame ones; the method was immunoSEQ multiplex PCR. The table records some 150,000 clones, approximately 80% of them present only once. Sequenced material: peripheral blood. These TCRs come from a human donor in a cohort sampled during active COVID-19.

This clone was picked up a small number of times. This chain joins TRBV7-9 and TRBJ1-2, with D possibly TRBD1 on 5 matching bases. There are 15 residues in the CDR3. Germline CDR1 reads SEHNR; CDR2 reads FQNEAQ (reference sequence). Trimming stripped 4 bases from V and 3 bases from J, with 15 bases between. The CDR3 DNA reads TGTGCCAGCAGCTCGTCCCTGGGGCCGGACTATGGCTACACCTTC. The encoded protein is CASSSSLGPDYGYTF.

The rearrangement uses TRBV15 and TRBJ2-7; no firm D call. Trimming removed 3 bases from V and 5 bases from J, with 11 bases in between. This CDR3 region has 13 residues. Germline V CDR1 and CDR2: LNHNV, YYDKDF (reference sequence). CDR3 nucleotides: TGTGCCACCAGCAGTGGCCTGTTCGACGAGCAGTACGTC. This codes for CATSSGLFDEQYV.

This chain links TRBV6-5 with TRBJ2-3; no clear D gene. The CDR3 loop spans 10 amino acids. Per the germline V gene, CDR1 is MNHEY and CDR2 is SVGAGI. The germline V and J ends were trimmed by 7 bases and 6 bases, with 5 bases remaining between them. In DNA, the CDR3 is TGTGCCAGCATGGAGGATACGCAGTATTTT. This encodes CASMEDTQYF.

The chain uses TRBV29-1 and TRBJ1-4; 8 nucleotides agree with TRBD1. The CDR3 is made up of 13 amino acids. From germline, CDR1 is SQVTM and CDR2 ANQGSEA. V lost 4 bases and J lost 7; bases outside the gene matches: 5. This CDR3 reads CSVGDRSLEKLFF. DNA of the CDR3: TGCAGCGTTGGGGACAGGAGCCTTGAAAAACTGTTTTTT.

The chain recombines TRBV10-3 with TRBJ2-1; tentative D call: TRBD1 (5 bases). Looked up from germline, CDR1 is ENHRY and CDR2 is SYGVKD. CDR3 length equals 15 residues. The V end lost 0 bases, the J end lost 4 bases, and 10 bases lay between the germline ends. The chain's CDR3 is CAISESHRSYNEQFF. The CDR3 nucleotides read TGTGCCATCAGTGAGTCGCACAGGTCTTACAATGAGCAGTTCTTC.

J is TRBJ1-2 and V is TRBV6-2 or TRBV6-3, with D perhaps TRBD1 (6 bases). This CDR3 has 13 residues. The germline V gene has CDR1 MNHEY and CDR2 SVGEGT. Trimming took 4 bases from V and 4 from J, leaving 10 bases between them. The CDR3 DNA follows: TGTGCCAGCAGTTCCGGGACAACCTATGGCTACACCTTC. Amino acids: CASSSGTTYGYTF.

The chain links TRBV20-1 to TRBJ2-1; 7 bases align to TRBD1. Germline V gives CDR1 DFQATT, CDR2 SNEGSKA (reference sequence). V was clipped by 5 bases and J by 8 bases; unmatched bases: 0. There are 10 residues in the CDR3. The CDR3 nucleotides read TGCAGTGCTCAGGGGGATGAGCAGTTCTTC. Translated: CSAQGDEQFF.

The table lists this clone with a few counts. The chain combines TRBV6-1 with TRBJ1-1; D call uncertain. This CDR3 region has 14 residues. Trimming left V 1 base short and J 1 base short, with 7 bases between. Germline V gives CDR1 MNHNS, CDR2 SASEGT. CDR3 coding DNA: TGTGCCAGCAGTGAAGGGCAGGAGAACACTGAAGCTTTCTTT. Protein: CASSEGQENTEAFF.

This rearrangement joins TRBV5-6 to TRBJ2-7; TRBD2 matches 8 bases. V lost 0 bases and J lost 7; bases outside the gene matches: 9. This CDR3 has 15 residues. Per the germline V gene, CDR1 is SGHDT and CDR2 is YYEEEE. This CDR3 reads CASSLVTSDSGEQYV. CDR3 DNA: TGTGCCAGCAGCTTGGTGACTAGCGATTCGGGGGAGCAGTACGTC.

The chain couples TRBV28 to TRBJ2-1; 7 positions match TRBD2. CDR1 is MDHEN and CDR2 is SYDVKM in the germline V gene. The CDR3 covers 18 residues. After removal of 5 bases from V and 4 bases from J, the junction contained 17 bases not matched to a gene. In nucleotides, the CDR3 is TGTGCCAGCAGTACGAGCGGGGCGCGACTACGAAATTACAATGAGCAGTTCTTC. Amino acids: CASSTSGARLRNYNEQFF.

The chain has TRBV3-1 (or the pseudogene TRBV3-2) and TRBJ1-1; D gene ambiguous. The V end was cut by 7 bases, the J end by 2 bases, with 11 bases between. Germline-derived CDR1 and CDR2 are LGHDT and YNNKEL (reference sequence). The CDR3 is 13 amino acids. The CDR3 loop reads CASTLRTNTEAFF. Written as DNA, the CDR3 is TGTGCCAGCACCCTTAGGACTAACACTGAAGCTTTCTTT.

This clone was counted a few times. The chain joins TRBV4-2 to TRBJ1-5; TRBD1 matches 8 bases. The CDR3 sequence is 16 residues long. After removal of 4 bases from V and 4 bases from J, the junction contained 9 bases not matched to a gene. Germline CDR1 LGHNA, CDR2 YNFKEQ. DNA of the CDR3: TGTGCCAGCAGCCCCGGCTCAGGGGGCGGAAATCAGCCCCAGCATTTT. Its translation is CASSPGSGGGNQPQHF.